This T cell receptor beta chain is from a study of CXCR3-negative and CXCR3-positive naive CD8 T cells. This CDR3 has 12 amino acids. Germline V gene sequence: CDR1 MDHEN, CDR2 SYDVKM. Study observations and caveats: After cryopreservation, CXCR3 expression dropped partially; most assays used fresh PBMCs. Whereas both naive subsets had comparably high diversity, memory CD8+ cells had much lower diversity.

Libraries of TRB cDNA were made by 5' RACE and carried UMIs. TCRdb re-called the 5' RACE reads and catalogs CDR3 proteins one per entry, DNA excluded. The ten most abundant clones cover around 20% of a sample with tens of thousands of distinct CDR3 sequences. Comments on this clonotype: The antigen is not known.

The chain uses TRBV28 and TRBJ2-1; as DNA is missing, the TRBD2 call by TCRdb cannot be tested. This receptor was identified in a human donor in good health. Some clones in this sample may be carry-over from other donors' samples. The sequenced sample was memory CD8+ T cells from blood. CDR3 amino acids: CASSGLAGEQFF.